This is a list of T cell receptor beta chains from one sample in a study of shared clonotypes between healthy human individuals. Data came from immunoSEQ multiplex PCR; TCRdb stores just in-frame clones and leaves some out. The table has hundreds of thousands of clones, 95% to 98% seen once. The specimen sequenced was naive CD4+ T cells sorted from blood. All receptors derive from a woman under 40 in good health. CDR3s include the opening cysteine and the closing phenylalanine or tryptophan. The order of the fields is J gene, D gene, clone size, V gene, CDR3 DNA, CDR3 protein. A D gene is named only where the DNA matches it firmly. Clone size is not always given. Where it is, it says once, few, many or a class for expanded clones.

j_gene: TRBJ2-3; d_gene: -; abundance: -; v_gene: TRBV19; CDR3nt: TGTGCCAGTAGTCCTCGGACTAGCACAGATACGCAGTATTTT; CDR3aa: CASSPRTSTDTQYF
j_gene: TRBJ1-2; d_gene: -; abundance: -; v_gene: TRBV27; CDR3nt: TGTGCCAGCAGCCGCTCGTCGGACGGAGCCCGACTATTCGGTGGCTACACCTTC; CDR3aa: CASSRSSDGARLFGGYTF
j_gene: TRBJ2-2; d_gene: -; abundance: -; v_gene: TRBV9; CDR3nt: TGTGCCAGCAGCGTAGTAACCGGGGAGCTGTTTTTT; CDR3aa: CASSVVTGELFF
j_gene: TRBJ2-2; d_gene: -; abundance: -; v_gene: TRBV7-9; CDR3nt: TGTGCCAGCAGCTTACAGGGGAGCACCGGGGAGCTGTTTTTT; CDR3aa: CASSLQGSTGELFF
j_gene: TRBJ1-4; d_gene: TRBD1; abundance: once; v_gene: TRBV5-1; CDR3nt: TGCGCCAGCAGCTTGGAAATGTTGAGACAGGGGGCGAATAATGAAAAACTGTTTTTT; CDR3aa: CASSLEMLRQGANNEKLFF
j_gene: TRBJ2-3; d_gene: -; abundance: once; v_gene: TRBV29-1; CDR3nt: TGCAGCGGGACCCTTGGCACAGATACGCAGTATTTT; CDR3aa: CSGTLGTDTQYF
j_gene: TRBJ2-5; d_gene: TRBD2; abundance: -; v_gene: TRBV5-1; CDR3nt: TGCGCCAGCAGCCCCTCTTTTACTAGCGGGAGAGACGAGACCCAGTACTTC; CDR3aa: CASSPSFTSGRDETQYF
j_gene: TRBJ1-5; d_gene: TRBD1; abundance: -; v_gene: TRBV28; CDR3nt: TGTGCCAGCAGTTTTAAGGACAGGGGGTTTTATAGCAATCAGCCCCAGCATTTT; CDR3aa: CASSFKDRGFYSNQPQHF
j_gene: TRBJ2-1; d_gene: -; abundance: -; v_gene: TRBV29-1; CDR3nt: TGCAGCGTTGTCTCTGGGGGATCCTACAATGAGCAGTTCTTC; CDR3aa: CSVVSGGSYNEQFF
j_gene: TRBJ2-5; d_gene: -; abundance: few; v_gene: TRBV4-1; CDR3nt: TGCGCCAGCAGCCAAGTCGGAGGGACCCAGTACTTC; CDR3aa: CASSQVGGTQYF
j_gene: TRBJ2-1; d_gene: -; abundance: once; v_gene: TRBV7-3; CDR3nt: TGTGCCAGCAGCTTAGACGGACAGAGTTACAATGAGCAGTTCTTC; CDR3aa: CASSLDGQSYNEQFF
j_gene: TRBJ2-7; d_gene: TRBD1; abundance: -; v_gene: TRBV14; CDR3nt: TGTGCCAGCAGCCAAAAAGGGGTAGGGGGCGATGCCTACGAGCAGTACTTC; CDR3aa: CASSQKGVGGDAYEQYF
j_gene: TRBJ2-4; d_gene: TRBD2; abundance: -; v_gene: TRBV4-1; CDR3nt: TGCGCCAGCAGCCCATTGGGGGGGTGGGCCAAAAACATTCAGTACTTC; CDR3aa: CASSPLGGWAKNIQYF
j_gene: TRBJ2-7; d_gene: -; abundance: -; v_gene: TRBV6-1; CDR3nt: TGTGCCAGCAGTGACAACTTAGGGGGGGCCTACGAGCAGTACTTC; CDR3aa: CASSDNLGGAYEQYF
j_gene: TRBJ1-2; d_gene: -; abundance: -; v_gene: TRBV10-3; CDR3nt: TGTGCCATCAGTGATCCGGACACTTCTAACTATGGCTACACCTTC; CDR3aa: CAISDPDTSNYGYTF